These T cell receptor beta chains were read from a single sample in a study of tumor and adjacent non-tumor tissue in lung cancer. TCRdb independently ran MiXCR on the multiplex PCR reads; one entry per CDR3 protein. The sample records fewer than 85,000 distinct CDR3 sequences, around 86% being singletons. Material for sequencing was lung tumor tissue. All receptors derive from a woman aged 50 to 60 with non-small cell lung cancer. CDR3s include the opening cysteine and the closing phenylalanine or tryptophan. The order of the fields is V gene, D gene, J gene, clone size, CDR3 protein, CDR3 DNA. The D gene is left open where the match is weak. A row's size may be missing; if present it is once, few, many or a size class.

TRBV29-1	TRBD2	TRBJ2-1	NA	CSSPTSGVSYNEQFF	TGCAGCTCTCCGACTAGCGGCGTCTCCTACAATGAGCAGTTCTTC
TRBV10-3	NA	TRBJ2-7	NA	CAISDTNPYEQYF	TGTGCCATCAGTGATACAAACCCGTACGAGCAGTACTTC
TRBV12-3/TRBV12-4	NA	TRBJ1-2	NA	CASSFHHAAVYTF	TGTGCCAGCAGTTTTCATCATGCGGCTGTCTACACCTTC
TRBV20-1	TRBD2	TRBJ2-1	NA	CRARIPGLAGVGNEHFF	TGCAGGGCTAGGATCCCGGGACTAGCGGGAGTGGGCAATGAGCACTTCTTC
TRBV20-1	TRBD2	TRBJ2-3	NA	CSASRLAGDSTYTQYF	TGCAGCGCCTCGAGGCTAGCGGGAGATAGCACATACACGCAGTATTTT
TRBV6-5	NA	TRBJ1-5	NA	CASSPSTSGAQHF	TGTGCCAGCAGTCCGTCCACATCGGGGGCCCAGCATTTT
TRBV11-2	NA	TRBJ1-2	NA	CPSGLTCTNYGYTF	TGTCCCAGCGGCTTAACATGTACTAACTATGGCTACACCTTC
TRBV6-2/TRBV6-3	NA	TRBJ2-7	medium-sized	CASSSGLRGEQYF	TGTGCCAGCAGTTCCGGACTTCGGGGCGAGCAGTACTTC
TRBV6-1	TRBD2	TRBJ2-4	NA	CASSSGIGRVNIQYF	TGTGCCAGCAGTTCGGGTATAGGGAGGGTAAACATTCAGTACTTC
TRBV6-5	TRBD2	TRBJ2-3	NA	CASSKRLAGGLPDTPYF	TGTGCCAGCAGTAAAAGACTAGCGGGAGGGCTACCAGATACGCCGTATTTT
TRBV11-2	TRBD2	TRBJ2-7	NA	CTSSFGLAGYDNQYF	TGTACCAGCAGCTTTGGACTAGCGGGATATGACAACCAGTACTTC
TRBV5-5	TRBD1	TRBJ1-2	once	CTSSSTGTENYGYAF	TGTACCAGCAGCTCGACCGGGACAGAAAACTATGGCTATGCCTTC
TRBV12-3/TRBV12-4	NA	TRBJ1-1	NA	CASVKDREAFF	TGTGCCAGCGTGAAGGACAGAGAAGCTTTCTTT
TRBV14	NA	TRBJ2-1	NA	CASRLSLVGEQFF	TGCGCCAGCAGACTCTCACTAGTCGGAGAGCAGTTCTTC
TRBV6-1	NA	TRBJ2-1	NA	CASESLTGSFVDERFF	TGTGCAAGCGAGAGCCTAACAGGGTCCTTTGTGGATGAGCGGTTCTTC
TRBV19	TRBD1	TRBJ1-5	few	CASSQSGTGNQPQHF	TGTGCCAGCTCTCAGAGCGGGACAGGGAATCAGCCCCAGCATTTT